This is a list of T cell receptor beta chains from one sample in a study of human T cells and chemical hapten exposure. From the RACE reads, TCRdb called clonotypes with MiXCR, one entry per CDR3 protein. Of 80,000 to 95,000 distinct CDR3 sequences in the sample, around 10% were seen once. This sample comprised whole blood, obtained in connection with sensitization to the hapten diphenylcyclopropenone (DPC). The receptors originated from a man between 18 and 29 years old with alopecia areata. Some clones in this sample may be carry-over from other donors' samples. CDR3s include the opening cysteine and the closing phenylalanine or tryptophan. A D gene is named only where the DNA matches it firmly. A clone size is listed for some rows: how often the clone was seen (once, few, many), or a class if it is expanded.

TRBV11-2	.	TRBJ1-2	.	TGTGCCAGCAGCATCTATGGCCCTAACTATGGCTACACCTTC	CASSIYGPNYGYTF
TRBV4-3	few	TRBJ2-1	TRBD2	TGCGCCAGCAGCCAAGACCGGGGGGCCTACAATGAGCAGTTCTTC	CASSQDRGAYNEQFF
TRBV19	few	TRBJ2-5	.	TGTGCCAGTAGCCAAACAGGGACCGAGACCCAGTACTTC	CASSQTGTETQYF
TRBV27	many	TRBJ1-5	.	TGTGCCAGCAGTTTGTCAGTCAATCAGCCCCAGCATTTT	CASSLSVNQPQHF
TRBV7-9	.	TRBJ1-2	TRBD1	TGTGCCAGCAGCTTAGAAGGGGCCGGGACAGTGAGGGATGGCTACACCTTC	CASSLEGAGTVRDGYTF
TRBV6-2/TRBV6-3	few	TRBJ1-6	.	TGTGCCAGCAGTTACCCACGGACGAGGGCAATCGGCTCAAATTCACCCCTCCACTTT	CASSYPRTRAIGSNSPLHF
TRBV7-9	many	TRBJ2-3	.	TGTGCCAGCAGCTTATCACCCTTTAGGGGCACAGATACGCAGTATTTT	CASSLSPFRGTDTQYF
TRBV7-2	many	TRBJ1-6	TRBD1	TGTGCCAGCAGCATTCAGGGGGTCTGGGATTCACCCCTCCACTTT	CASSIQGVWDSPLHF
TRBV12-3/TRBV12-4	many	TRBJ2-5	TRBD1	TGTGCCAGCAGCCCAGATCCGACAGGGGGCAGGGAGACCCAGTACTTC	CASSPDPTGGRETQYF
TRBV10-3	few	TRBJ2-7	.	TGTGCCATCAGTGATGGGGACGGCCCCTACGAGCAGTACTTC	CAISDGDGPYEQYF
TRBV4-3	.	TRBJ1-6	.	TGCGCCAGCAGCCCGGGACATTGGGATAATTCACCCCTCCACTTT	CASSPGHWDNSPLHF
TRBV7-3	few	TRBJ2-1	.	TGTGCCAGCAGCCCGGGACTTAGAGCGTACAATGAGCAGTTCTTC	CASSPGLRAYNEQFF
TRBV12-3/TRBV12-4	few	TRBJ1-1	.	TGTGCCAGCAGTTTACTTCCGGGGAACACTGAAGCTTTCTTT	CASSLLPGNTEAFF
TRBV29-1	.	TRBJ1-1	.	TGCAGCGCCCGGGGGAACACTGAAGCTTTCTTT	CSARGNTEAFF
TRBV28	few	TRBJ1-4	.	TGTGCCAGCAACCTAGGGGGGCGCGAAAAACTGTTTTTT	CASNLGGREKLFF
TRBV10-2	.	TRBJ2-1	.	TGCGCCCCAGCCCCCAACACAGGGAATGAGCAGTTCTTC	CAPAPNTGNEQFF
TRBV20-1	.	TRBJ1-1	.	TGCAGTGCCGGGGCGAACACTGAAGCTTTCTTT	CSAGANTEAFF
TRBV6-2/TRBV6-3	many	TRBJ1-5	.	TGTGCCAGCAGTTTATTACCGAGACTAAGCAATCAGCCCCAGCATTTT	CASSLLPRLSNQPQHF
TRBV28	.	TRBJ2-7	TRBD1	TGTGCCAGCAGCCATGCGGGGACAGGGACCTACGAGCAGTACTTC	CASSHAGTGTYEQYF
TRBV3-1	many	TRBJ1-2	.	TGTGCCAGCAGCCAAGGAGACGCTGGCTACACCTTC	CASSQGDAGYTF
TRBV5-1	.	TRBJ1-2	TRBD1	TGCGCCAGCAGATATACACCAGGGGGCGCGGGCTACACCTTC	CASRYTPGGAGYTF
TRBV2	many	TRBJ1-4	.	TGTGCCAGCACTGACCCTTTCGGGGGCAAAGGAACTAATGAAAAACTGTTTTTT	CASTDPFGGKGTNEKLFF
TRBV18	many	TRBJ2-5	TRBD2	TGTGCCAGCTCACCGACCTATAGCGGGGAAGAGACCCAGTACTTC	CASSPTYSGEETQYF
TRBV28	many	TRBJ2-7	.	TGTGCCAGCTTACGAGGGGATTCCTACGAGCAGTACTTC	CASLRGDSYEQYF
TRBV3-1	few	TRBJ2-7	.	TGTGCCAGCAGCCACCCCGCGGTTCAGGGGTCCCACGAGCAGTACTTC	CASSHPAVQGSHEQYF
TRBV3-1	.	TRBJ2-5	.	TGTGCCAGCAGCCAAGACGCAGGCGGAGAGACCCAGTACTTC	CASSQDAGGETQYF
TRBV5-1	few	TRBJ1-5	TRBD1	TGCGCCAGCAGCTTGGGGACAGGCCGCGATCAGCCCCAGCATTTT	CASSLGTGRDQPQHF
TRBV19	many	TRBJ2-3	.	TGTGCCAGTAGTACGACAGAGGCAGATACGCAGTATTTT	CASSTTEADTQYF
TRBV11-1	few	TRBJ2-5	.	TGTGCCAGCAGCCAAGACAATCAAGAGACCCAGTACTTC	CASSQDNQETQYF
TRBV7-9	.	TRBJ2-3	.	TGTGCCGGCAGCCGACCCCCCCAGAACACAGATACGCAGTATTTT	CAGSRPPQNTDTQYF
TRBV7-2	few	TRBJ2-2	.	TGTGCCAGCAGCTTAGAAGCTAGTTTTGGCGGGGAGCTGTTTTTT	CASSLEASFGGELFF
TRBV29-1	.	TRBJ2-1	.	TGCGGCTCGACCAGCTACAATGAGCAGTTCTTC	CGSTSYNEQFF
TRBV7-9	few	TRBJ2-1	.	TGTGCCAGCAGCCTCGGACAAGTAAATGAGCAGTTCTTC	CASSLGQVNEQFF
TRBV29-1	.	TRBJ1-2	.	TGCAGCGTATATTCCCAGGGGACATCTCGGGGCTACACCTTC	CSVYSQGTSRGYTF
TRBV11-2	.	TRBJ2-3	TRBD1	TGTGCCAGCAGCTTAGTGACAGGGATAACAGATACGCAGTATTTT	CASSLVTGITDTQYF